The 26 T cell receptor beta chains below all came from one sample that was sequenced in a study of blood T cell repertoires in COVID-19. TCRdb's table, derived via immunoSEQ multiplex PCR, lists solely in-frame clones and lacks some. Among about 300,000 clones listed, about 90% were seen once. Material for sequencing was PBMCs or T cells enriched from blood (not recorded which). These receptors were obtained from a woman aged 30 to 39 who had recovered from COVID-19.

This chain connects TRBV12-3 or TRBV12-4 to TRBJ1-2; the match to TRBD1 covers 8 bases. V lost 6 bases to trimming and J lost 8 bases; unmatched junction nucleotides: 8. CDR3 length: 13 residues. CDR3 sequence reads: CASRFQGASGYTF. The CDR3 coding sequence is TGTGCCAGCAGGTTTCAGGGGGCGAGCGGCTACACCTTC.

This clone was picked up a small number of times. The genes are TRBV19 and TRBJ2-7; D gene ambiguous. This CDR3 is 13 amino acids long. Germline-derived CDR1 and CDR2 are LNHDA and SQIVND (reference sequence). Deletions cut 2 bases from V and 7 bases from J, with 12 bases between. The CDR3 loop reads CASSINRDGEQYF. CDR3 sequence (DNA): TGTGCCAGTAGTATAAACCGAGACGGGGAGCAGTACTTC.

This chain joins TRBV5-4 and TRBJ1-2; 10 nucleotides agree with TRBD1. Germline CDR1 SGHNT, CDR2 YYREEE (reference sequence). This CDR3 region has 15 residues. The trim removed 4 bases at V and 2 bases at J, leaving 5 bases unmatched. Here the CDR3 reads CASSLRDRGNYGYTF. The CDR3 DNA reads TGTGCCAGCAGCCTCCGGGACAGGGGAAACTATGGCTACACCTTC.

The chain combines TRBV6-2 or TRBV6-3 with TRBJ2-3; 8 bases match TRBD2. This CDR3 has 14 amino acids. CDR1 is MNHEY, CDR2 SVGEGT, per germline. Unmatched junction bases numbered 7, after V lost 6 bases and J lost 5 bases. CDR3 in DNA: TGTGCCAGCAGCCACACGGGGGGGGTAGATACGCAGTATTTT. This gives the protein CASSHTGGVDTQYF.

The V and J genes are TRBV19 and TRBJ1-6; 10 nucleotides match TRBD1. The CDR3 spans 16 residues. V gave up 8 bases and J gave up 6 bases; unmatched junction bases: 10. Germline V lookup: CDR1 LNHDA, CDR2 SQIVND (reference sequence). CDR3 coding DNA: TGTGCCAGTTGTGACAGGGGGCTGGGGAGTAATTCACCCCTCCACTTT. Translated, it gives CASCDRGLGSNSPLHF.

This rearrangement joins TRBV27 to TRBJ1-2; 11 positions agree with TRBD1. The CDR3 contains 14 residues. Germline lookup yields CDR1 MNHEY and CDR2 SMNVEV (reference sequence). The J segment lost 7 bases and the V segment lost 2 bases, leaving 3 bases of the junction unmatched. CDR3 region: CASSLAGTGGGYTF. The CDR3 DNA is TGTGCCAGCAGTTTAGCCGGGACAGGGGGTGGCTACACCTTC.

Concerning this clone: This clone may be a read error of a much larger clone one base away. The V and J genes are TRBV5-1 and TRBJ1-1; maybe TRBD1 (6 bases). This CDR3 has 14 amino acids. The V gene's germline CDR1 is SGHRS and CDR2 YFSETQ. Trimming left V 1 base short and J 1 base short, with 8 bases between. The DNA of the CDR3 is TGCGCCAGCAGCTTGACAGGGCCGAACACTGAAGCTTTCTTT. The encoded protein is CASSLTGPNTEAFF.

This rearrangement joins TRBV5-4 to TRBJ1-1, with 7 bases that match TRBD1. CDR3 size: 13 residues. V shed 5 bases, J shed 3 bases, and the junction held 4 bases outside the gene matches. CDR1 is SGHNT and CDR2 is YYREEE in the germline V gene (reference sequence). The CDR3 DNA reads TGTGCCAGCAGTACAGGGGTGGACACTGAAGCTTTCTTT. It translates to CASSTGVDTEAFF.

The J gene is TRBJ1-1, the V gene TRBV9, with 8 bases lining up with TRBD1. V dropped 3 bases and J dropped 0; count of bases not matched to a gene: 4. The CDR3 loop spans 15 amino acids. Germline CDR1 and CDR2: SGDLS and YYNGEE. CDR3 in DNA: TGTGCCAGCAGCGGCGGGACAGGCCTGAACACTGAAGCTTTCTTT. It translates to CASSGGTGLNTEAFF.

The chain employs TRBV5-1 and TRBJ1-1, with no clear D. The CDR3 totals 15 residues. Trimming removed 4 bases from V and 5 bases from J, with 18 bases in between. Germline-derived CDR1 and CDR2 are SGHRS and YFSETQ. The CDR3 reads CASSVAGNSLTEAFF. For the CDR3, the DNA is TGCGCCAGCAGCGTGGCAGGAAACTCCTTGACTGAAGCTTTCTTT. The entire variable domain, with the rest obtained from reference TRBV5-1 and TRBJ1-1, is as follows: KAGVTQTPRYLIKTRGQQVTLSCSPISGHRSVSWYQQTPGQGLQFLFEYFSETQRNKGNFPGRFSGRQFSNSRSEMNVSTLELGDSALYLCASSVAGNSLTEAFFGQGTRLTVV.

The chain links TRBV2 to TRBJ2-7; 7 nucleotides align to TRBD1. The germline V gene has CDR1 SNHLY and CDR2 FYNNEI. Unmatched junction bases numbered 5, after V lost 5 bases and J lost 4 bases. This CDR3 has 13 residues. The CDR3 is CASSKRDSYEQYF. The DNA for the CDR3 is TGTGCCAGCAGTAAACGGGACAGTTACGAGCAGTACTTC.

This clone was seen just once. The rearrangement uses TRBV19 and TRBJ2-2; TRBD2 aligns across 13 bases. J gave up 0 bases and V 10 bases, and 5 bases lay outside the gene matches. This CDR3 is built from 16 residues. Per germline, CDR1 LNHDA and CDR2 SQIVND (reference sequence). DNA for the CDR3: TGTGCCACCGGGACTAGCGGGGCTTCGAACACCGGGGAGCTGTTTTTT. Its translation is CATGTSGASNTGELFF.

The genes are TRBV19 and TRBJ1-1, with D possibly being TRBD1 (5 bases). The CDR3 totals 13 residues. V lost 6 bases and J 2 bases, leaving 10 bases between the germline ends. Germline CDR1 is LNHDA and CDR2 is SQIVND (reference sequence). CDR3 protein: CASRPRGNTEAFF. The CDR3 DNA follows: TGTGCCAGTAGACCAAGGGGAAACACTGAAGCTTTCTTT.

V gene TRBV27 combines with J gene TRBJ1-1; TRBD1 aligns across 7 bases. The CDR3 spans 15 residues. Germline V gene data show CDR1 as MNHEY and CDR2 as SMNVEV (reference sequence). V lost 4 bases, J lost 5 bases, and 10 bases stayed unmatched. The CDR3 spells CASSSPRTGFTEAFF. The CDR3 DNA sequence: TGTGCCAGCAGTTCCCCCCGGACAGGATTTACTGAAGCTTTCTTT.

The chain has TRBV5-4 and TRBJ2-3; 16 bases are shared with TRBD2. This CDR3 contains 20 residues. CDR1 SGHNT and CDR2 YYREEE come from the germline V gene (reference sequence). J was trimmed by 4 bases and V by 4 bases; bases with no gene match: 15. The CDR3 region is CASSKPGLAGGARGADTQYF. The CDR3 coding sequence is TGTGCCAGCAGCAAACCGGGACTAGCGGGGGGGGCACGAGGGGCAGATACGCAGTATTTT.

This chain joins TRBV29-1 and TRBJ2-7; 9 bases map to TRBD2. Germline lookup yields CDR1 SQVTM and CDR2 ANQGSEA. There are 13 residues in the CDR3. V was pared by 3 bases and J by 6 bases, with 6 bases of the junction left unmatched. This CDR3 is CSVDRGLASEQYF. The CDR3 region has the DNA TGCAGCGTTGATAGGGGACTAGCTAGCGAGCAGTACTTC.

This clone appeared a few times. The V and J genes are TRBV2 and TRBJ1-1; D not resolved. CDR3 size: 14 residues. V was cut by 5 bases and J by 1 base, with 11 bases left in between. CDR1 and CDR2 from the germline V gene are SNHLY and FYNNEI. This CDR3 is CASSTGVGNTEAFF. CDR3 DNA: TGTGCCAGCAGTACCGGGGTGGGGAACACTGAAGCTTTCTTT. The whole variable domain, remainder taken from reference TRBV2 and TRBJ1-1, is EPEVTQTPSHQVTQMGQEVILRCVPISNHLYFYWYRQILGQKVEFLVSFYNNEISEKSEIFDDQFSVERPDGSNFTLKIRSTKLEDSAMYFCASSTGVGNTEAFFGQGTRLTVV.

The chain employs TRBV7-9 and TRBJ1-5, with D unclear. Trimming pared 1 base from V and 4 bases from J, leaving 8 bases between. This CDR3 spans 14 amino acids. Germline lookup yields CDR1 SEHNR and CDR2 FQNEAQ (reference sequence). Here the CDR3 DNA reads TGTGCCAGCAGCTTAGATCCCGGGAATCAGCCCCAGCATTTT. Translation: CASSLDPGNQPQHF. The whole variable domain, filled in from reference TRBV7-9 and TRBJ1-5, reads DTGVSQNPRHKITKRGQNVTFRCDPISEHNRLYWYRQTLGQGPEFLTYFQNEAQLEKSRLLSDRFSAERPKGSFSTLEIQRTEQGDSAMYLCASSLDPGNQPQHFGDGTRLSIL.

Here the CDR3 reads CASSLEPGQGDTGELFF. As DNA, the CDR3 is TGCGCCAGCAGCCTAGAACCGGGACAGGGCGACACCGGGGAGCTGTTTTTT. The rearrangement uses TRBV5-1 and TRBJ2-2; 9 bases line up with TRBD1. CDR3 size: 17 residues. The junction had 10 bases not matched to a gene; V was cut back by 4 bases and J by 3 bases. Germline V CDR1 and CDR2: SGHRS, YFSETQ.

The V call is TRBV9, the J call TRBJ1-3, with D maybe TRBD1 (6 bases). Germline lookup yields CDR1 SGDLS and CDR2 YYNGEE. Trimming removed 3 bases at V and 0 bases at J, with 13 bases between. This CDR3 is built from 16 residues. The CDR3 DNA follows: TGTGCCAGCAGCGAACGGGACACGAGCTCTGGAAACACCATATATTTT. Translation: CASSERDTSSGNTIYF. Full variable domain (remainder filled in from reference TRBV9 and TRBJ1-3): DSGVTQTPKHLITATGQRVTLRCSPRSGDLSVYWYQQSLDQGLQFLIQYYNGEERAKGNILERFSAQQFPDLHSELNLSSLELGDSALYFCASSERDTSSGNTIYFGEGSWLTVV.

The table lists this clone with a count of one. The CDR3 DNA follows: TGTGCCATCAGTTCCGACCCGGGACAGGGGGCATCTGGGGCCAACGTCCTGACTTTC. Translated, it gives CAISSDPGQGASGANVLTF. The rearrangement joins TRBV10-3 to TRBJ2-6, with TRBD1 identical over 12 bases. This CDR3 is 19 amino acids long. V lost 5 bases to trimming and J lost 1 base; unmatched junction nucleotides: 9. CDR1 ENHRY and CDR2 SYGVKD come from the germline V gene.

The chain carries TRBV14 and TRBJ1-2; a possible D gene is TRBD1 (5 bases). Trimming took 3 bases from V and 4 from J, leaving 12 bases between them. Germline CDR1 SGHDN, CDR2 FVKESK. The CDR3 loop spans 14 amino acids. CDR3 nucleotide sequence: TGTGCCAGCAGCCAGGCGGGGGGTGGCTATGGCTACACCTTC. This codes for CASSQAGGGYGYTF.

This chain connects TRBV18 to TRBJ1-1; D may be TRBD1 (6 bases). Per the germline V gene, CDR1 is KGHSH and CDR2 is LQKENI. The germline V and J ends were trimmed by 3 bases and 1 base, with 12 bases remaining between them. This CDR3 has 15 amino acids. CDR3 amino acids: CASSPTTGANTEAFF. In DNA, the CDR3 is TGTGCCAGCTCACCGACGACAGGCGCGAACACTGAAGCTTTCTTT. Full variable domain (rest looked up from reference TRBV18 and TRBJ1-1): NAGVMQNPRHLVRRRGQEARLRCSPMKGHSHVYWYRQLPEEGLKFMVYLQKENIIDESGMPKERFSAEFPKEGPSILRIQQVVRGDSAAYFCASSPTTGANTEAFFGQGTRLTVV.

V is TRBV25-1 and J is TRBJ2-3; 8 nucleotides align to TRBD2. Germline CDR1 and CDR2: MGHDK and SYGVNS. This CDR3 has 16 amino acids. Trimming removed 1 base from V and 6 bases from J; junction bases left unmatched: 9. CDR3 sequence: CASSEWAAGGMDTQYF. The CDR3 bases are TGTGCCAGCAGTGAATGGGCCGCGGGGGGCATGGATACGCAGTATTTT.

The chain carries TRBV6-2 or TRBV6-3 and TRBJ2-3; no definite D call. The V and J ends lost 6 bases and 5 bases respectively, with 15 bases between them. The germline V gene encodes CDR1 MNHEY and CDR2 SVGEGT. CDR3 size: 14 residues. The DNA of the CDR3 is TGTGCCAGCAGCCCTACCCGCGCGTTAGATACGCAGTATTTT. The encoded protein is CASSPTRALDTQYF.

The table lists this clone with a count of one. This rearrangement joins TRBV6-1 to TRBJ1-2; D gene uncertain. This CDR3 is built from 14 residues. The germline V gene encodes CDR1 MNHNS and CDR2 SASEGT. V lost 5 bases to trimming and J lost 6 bases, with 16 bases between them. The chain's CDR3 is CASSSRGRKDGYTF. The CDR3 bases are TGTGCCAGCAGTTCCCGGGGTAGGAAAGATGGCTACACCTTC.